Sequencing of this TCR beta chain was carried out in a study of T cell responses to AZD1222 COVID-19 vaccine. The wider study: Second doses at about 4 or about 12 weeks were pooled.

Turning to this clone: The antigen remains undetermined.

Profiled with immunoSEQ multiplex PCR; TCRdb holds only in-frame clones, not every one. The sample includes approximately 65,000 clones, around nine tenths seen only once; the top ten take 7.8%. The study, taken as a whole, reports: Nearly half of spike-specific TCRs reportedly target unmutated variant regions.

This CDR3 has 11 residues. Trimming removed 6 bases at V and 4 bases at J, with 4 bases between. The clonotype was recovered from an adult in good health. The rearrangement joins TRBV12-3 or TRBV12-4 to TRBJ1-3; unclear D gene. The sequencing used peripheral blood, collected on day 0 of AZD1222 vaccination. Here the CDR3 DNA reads TGTGCCAGCAGCCTGGGAAACACCATATATTTT. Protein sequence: CASSLGNTIYF.